These 17 T cell receptor beta chains were all obtained from the same sample, sequenced in a study of T cell repertoires in cytomegalovirus infection. What these receptors recognize is not known. Using its own MiXCR run on the reads, TCRdb lists one record per CDR3 protein. The sample yields roughly 920,000 distinct CDR3 sequences, approximately 31% seen once. The sample was cultured CD8+ T cells from PBMCs, taken from culture after CMV antigen stimulation. The source of these receptors is a human donor in good health (CMV status not recorded). Some clones in this sample may be carry-over from other donors' samples.

V and J are TRBV14 and TRBJ1-4; D uncertain. Germline assignment: CDR1 SGHDN and CDR2 FVKESK. The CDR3 is 15 residues long. V lost 5 bases to trimming and J lost 6 bases, with 16 bases between them. In nucleotides, the CDR3 is TGTGCCAGCAGCTTGAGGTTGGGCCGAGATGAAAAACTGTTTTTT. Amino acid sequence: CASSLRLGRDEKLFF.

Notes on this clonotype: A read error is possible here, since a much larger clone lies one base away. V gene TRBV9 combines with J gene TRBJ2-3; maybe TRBD2 (6 bases). The CDR3 spans 17 residues. The V gene's germline CDR1 is SGDLS and CDR2 YYNGEE. The V gene lost 3 bases and the J gene lost 2 bases, with 19 bases spanning the gap. The CDR3 coding sequence is TGTGCCAGCAGCGCTTCCAAGCGGAGGGGCTCCACAGATACGCAGTATTTT. Its translation: CASSASKRRGSTDTQYF. The variable domain in full, with the rest retrieved from reference TRBV9 and TRBJ2-3, is DSGVTQTPKHLITATGQRVTLRCSPRSGDLSVYWYQQSLDQGLQFLIQYYNGEERAKGNILERFSAQQFPDLHSELNLSSLELGDSALYFCASSASKRRGSTDTQYFGPGTRLTVL.

The genes are TRBV7-9 and TRBJ2-2; 9 bases match TRBD2. V lost 6 bases to trimming and J lost 0 bases; unmatched junction nucleotides: 8. CDR1 is SEHNR and CDR2 is FQNEAQ in the germline V gene (reference sequence). This CDR3 is built from 17 residues. As DNA, the CDR3 is TGTGCCAGCAGACCGAATAGCGGGGGCTCGAACACCGGGGAGCTGTTTTTT. Amino acids: CASRPNSGGSNTGELFF.

The chain links TRBV7-8 to TRBJ1-4, with a possible D match to TRBD1 (5 bases). Trimming took off 0 bases at V and 8 bases at J, with 16 bases between the two ends. CDR1 and CDR2 (germline): SGHVS, FQNEAQ. The CDR3 is 16 amino acids. The chain's CDR3 is CASSLALSGVREKLFF. Written as DNA, the CDR3 is TGTGCCAGCAGCTTAGCGCTATCGGGGGTGAGGGAAAAACTGTTTTTT.

CDR3 DNA sequence: TGTGCCAGTGGCCCCGACAGGAATCAGCCCCAGCATTTT. This translates into CASGPDRNQPQHF. The V and J genes are TRBV19 and TRBJ1-5; TRBD1 is a possible D gene (6 bases). Germline lookup yields CDR1 LNHDA and CDR2 SQIVND (reference sequence). V was trimmed by 8 bases and J by 4 bases, leaving 12 bases between them. CDR3 length: 13 amino acids. Combining the CDR3 with reference TRBV19 and TRBJ1-5 gives the whole variable domain DGGITQSPKYLFRKEGQNVTLSCEQNLNHDAMYWYRQDPGQGLRLIYYSQIVNDFQKGDIAEGYSVSREKKESFPLTVTSAQKNPTAFYLCASGPDRNQPQHFGDGTRLSIL.

This clonotype was observed a handful of times. This CDR3 is CASSLRQTDSGANVLTF. CDR3 nucleotide sequence: TGTGCCAGCAGCTTGAGACAGACCGACTCTGGGGCCAACGTCCTGACTTTC. The chain has TRBV5-5 and TRBJ2-6; D might be TRBD1 (5 bases). Per the germline V gene, CDR1 is SGHKS and CDR2 is YYEKEE (reference sequence). V lost 1 base to trimming and J lost 0 bases, with 11 bases between them. CDR3 length: 17 amino acids.

This sequence joins TRBV28 and TRBJ2-1; 7 nucleotides align to TRBD1. This CDR3 has 15 residues. CDR1 MDHEN and CDR2 SYDVKM come from the germline V gene. J gave up 5 bases and V 4 bases, and 8 bases lay outside the gene matches. The CDR3 protein is CASSWGETGNNEQFF. CDR3 bases: TGTGCCAGCAGTTGGGGCGAGACAGGGAACAATGAGCAGTTCTTC.

V gene TRBV19 combines with J gene TRBJ1-5; no clear D gene. This CDR3 has 15 residues. The ends were cut back, 6 bases at V and 0 bases at J, with 12 bases in the middle. Germline CDR1 LNHDA, CDR2 SQIVND (reference sequence). The CDR3 protein is CASSVSTDSNQPQHF. CDR3 DNA: TGTGCCAGTAGCGTCTCGACGGATAGCAATCAGCCCCAGCATTTT.

This clonotype was counted between two and nine times. The J gene is TRBJ1-1, the V gene TRBV15; D not resolved. This CDR3 contains 15 residues. Trimming cost V 2 bases and J 0 bases, with 10 bases left between them. Germline assignment: CDR1 LNHNV and CDR2 YYDKDF (reference sequence). CDR3 nucleotide sequence: TGTGCCACCAGCAGACCAAGACATATGAACACTGAAGCTTTCTTT. Its translation: CATSRPRHMNTEAFF.

A few counts support this clonotype. The chain recombines TRBV15 with TRBJ1-3; D gene ambiguous. The V end was cut by 3 bases, the J end by 0 bases, with 6 bases between. Germline CDR1 and CDR2: LNHNV and YYDKDF (reference sequence). The CDR3 covers 14 residues. The CDR3 sequence is CATSSSDSGNTIYF. The CDR3 DNA is TGTGCCACCAGCAGTTCGGACTCTGGAAACACCATATATTTT.

This clonotype has just a few counts. This chain links TRBV6-2 or TRBV6-3 with TRBJ1-5; a possible D gene is TRBD1 (5 bases). The CDR3 has 16 amino acids. Trimming removed 2 bases at V and 5 bases at J, with 16 bases between. Per the germline V gene, CDR1 is MNHEY and CDR2 is SVGEGT. CDR3 protein: CASSYLRRALDQPQHF. In nucleotides, the CDR3 is TGTGCCAGCAGTTACCTCCGCAGGGCCTTAGATCAGCCCCAGCATTTT.

The chain joins TRBV12-3 or TRBV12-4 to TRBJ2-3, with 12 positions matching TRBD2. V dropped 6 bases and J dropped 2; count of bases not matched to a gene: 6. CDR3 size: 16 residues. This CDR3 reads CASRPTSGGITDTQYF. DNA of the CDR3: TGTGCCAGCAGGCCAACTAGCGGGGGGATCACAGATACGCAGTATTTT.

Note on this clonotype: This may be a read error: a much more frequent sequence differs by one nucleotide. The V gene is TRBV25-1, the J gene TRBJ1-5, with D perhaps matching TRBD1 (6 bases). Trimming cost V 10 bases and J 1 base, with 17 bases left between them. Looked up from germline, CDR1 is MGHDK and CDR2 is SYGVNS. The CDR3 spans 15 residues. In DNA form, the CDR3 reads TGTGCCAACCAAGGCAGGGGACGGAGCAATCAGCCCCAGCATTTT. It codes for CANQGRGRSNQPQHF.

This clonotype was found many times. The J gene is TRBJ2-2, the V gene TRBV24-1; D perhaps matches TRBD1 (5 bases). The CDR3 is 15 residues long. V was shortened by 3 bases and J by 6 bases, with 13 bases between the two germline ends. Germline CDR1 and CDR2: KGHDR and SFDVKD. CDR3 protein: CATSDHQGLPGELFF. The CDR3 nucleotides are TGTGCCACCAGTGATCACCAGGGTTTACCCGGGGAGCTGTTTTTT.

The rearrangement joins TRBV27 to TRBJ2-5, with D possibly called TRBD1 or TRBD2 (5 bases each). The CDR3 runs 16 residues. V was trimmed by 0 bases and J by 5 bases, leaving 16 bases between them. Germline-derived CDR1 and CDR2 are MNHEY and SMNVEV (reference sequence). The CDR3 reads CASSLSQGEAGETQYF. DNA for the CDR3: TGTGCCAGCAGTTTATCCCAGGGAGAAGCAGGGGAGACCCAGTACTTC.

A few counts support this clonotype. The chain combines TRBV2 with TRBJ2-1; D may match TRBD1 or TRBD2 (7 bases each). The CDR3 loop spans 13 amino acids. V was trimmed by 10 bases and J by 4 bases, leaving 14 bases between them. Germline CDR1 SNHLY, CDR2 FYNNEI. CDR3 nucleotides: TGTGCCATGCAGGGGGAGGGTTACAATGAGCAGTTCTTC. Amino acid sequence: CAMQGEGYNEQFF.

There are many counts of this clonotype. The chain is built from TRBV10-3 and TRBJ2-3; 11 nucleotides align to TRBD2. V trimming: 7 bases; J trimming: 1 base; junction bases outside the gene matches: 1. Germline CDR1 and CDR2: ENHRY and SYGVKD. This CDR3 contains 14 residues. CDR3 sequence (DNA): TGTGCCATCACGACTAGCGGGGGCACAGATACGCAGTATTTT. This translates into CAITTSGGTDTQYF.